These 25 T cell receptor beta chains came from one sample sequenced in a study of blood T cell repertoires in COVID-19. TCRdb's copy holds only in-frame clones and misses some; the assay was immunoSEQ multiplex PCR. This table has under 400,000 clones, 70% to 90% appearing once. The sequencing sample was made of peripheral blood. The receptors were gathered from a woman in her twenties or thirties with COVID-19, enrolled during active disease.

The chain couples TRBV27 to TRBJ2-7, with D hard to call. The CDR3 has 15 amino acids. The V and J ends lost 6 bases and 1 base respectively, with 16 bases between them. CDR1 is MNHEY and CDR2 is SMNVEV in the germline V gene (reference sequence). Here the CDR3 reads CASSTLAIESYEQYF. CDR3 sequence (DNA): TGTGCCAGCAGCACTTTAGCAATTGAATCCTACGAGCAGTACTTC.

Remarks on this clone: An end of the junction differs from the germline gene, which may be a read error. V gene TRBV28 combines with J gene TRBJ1-2; no clear D gene. Per the germline V gene, CDR1 is MDHEN and CDR2 is SYDVKM. The CDR3 totals 12 residues. The CDR3 loop reads CASSFAPGGLAF. CDR3 sequence (DNA): TGTGCCAGCAGTTTCGCCCCGGGAGGCCTTGCCTTC.

This sequence joins TRBV4-1 and TRBJ1-1; tentative D call: TRBD1 (5 bases). Germline lookup yields CDR1 MGHRA and CDR2 YSYEKL. The length of the CDR3 is 15 residues. Trimming left V 0 bases short and J 4 bases short, with 12 bases between. CDR3 DNA sequence: TGCGCCAGCAGCCAAGATGACAGATCCCCCACTGAAGCTTTCTTT. Residues: CASSQDDRSPTEAFF.

The V gene is TRBV7-2, the J gene TRBJ2-2; D perhaps matches TRBD2 (5 bases). This CDR3 has 14 residues. In germline, CDR1 is SGHTA, CDR2 FQGNSA. V lost 4 bases and J lost 6, with 12 bases in between. The CDR3 region is CASSWGVDSGELFF. CDR3 in DNA: TGTGCCAGCAGCTGGGGTGTGGACTCCGGGGAGCTGTTTTTT.

This chain connects TRBV4-1 to TRBJ2-7; 15 bases fit TRBD2. This CDR3 comprises 17 residues. Germline CDR1 and CDR2: MGHRA and YSYEKL. Trimming removed 5 bases from V and 5 bases from J; junction bases left unmatched: 10. CDR3 region: CASSFWTSGRAAHEQYF. CDR3 DNA sequence: TGCGCCAGCAGCTTCTGGACTAGCGGGAGGGCCGCCCACGAGCAGTACTTC.

The chain recombines TRBV5-1 with TRBJ1-3, with 10 bases that match TRBD1. V trimming: 4 bases; J trimming: 2 bases; junction bases outside the gene matches: 3. CDR3 length: 15 amino acids. Germline lookup yields CDR1 SGHRS and CDR2 YFSETQ. The CDR3 protein is CASSGGTGAGNTIYF. CDR3 DNA sequence: TGCGCCAGCAGCGGGGGGACAGGGGCTGGAAACACCATATATTTT. The full variable domain, in which reference TRBV5-1 and TRBJ1-3 provide the parts outside the CDR3, is KAGVTQTPRYLIKTRGQQVTLSCSPISGHRSVSWYQQTPGQGLQFLFEYFSETQRNKGNFPGRFSGRQFSNSRSEMNVSTLELGDSALYLCASSGGTGAGNTIYFGEGSWLTVV.

This rearrangement joins TRBV18 to TRBJ1-1; D not resolved. Per the germline V gene, CDR1 is KGHSH and CDR2 is LQKENI. With 3 bases removed from V and 0 bases from J, the gap between germline ends came to 11 bases. The CDR3 has 15 residues. CDR3 amino acids: CASSPIAELNTEAFF. The CDR3 DNA is TGTGCCAGCTCACCGATTGCAGAACTGAACACTGAAGCTTTCTTT.

This chain joins TRBV30 and TRBJ1-5; D perhaps matches TRBD1 (5 bases). Germline V CDR1 and CDR2: GTSNPN, SVGIG (reference sequence). This CDR3 has 15 residues. V was trimmed by 3 bases and J by 1 base, leaving 13 bases between them. The DNA for the CDR3 is TGTGCCTGGAGGGCGGGGGGACTGAGCAATCAGCCCCAGCATTTT. Translated: CAWRAGGLSNQPQHF.

The rearrangement links TRBV5-4 to TRBJ1-6; 8 nucleotides match TRBD1. CDR3 length equals 18 residues. With V trimmed by 3 bases and J by 7 bases, 15 bases remained unmatched. The germline V gene has CDR1 SGHNT and CDR2 YYREEE (reference sequence). CDR3 nucleotide sequence: TGTGCCAGCAGCTCCCCGGGACAGGTGGATGCTGGAAATTCACCCCTCCACTTT. Amino acid sequence: CASSSPGQVDAGNSPLHF.

The gene calls are TRBV6-5 and TRBJ2-7; TRBD1 might be the D (5 bases). Trimming left V 2 bases short and J 4 bases short, with 15 bases between. Germline V gene data show CDR1 as MNHEY and CDR2 as SVGAGI. The CDR3 loop spans 15 amino acids. This CDR3 is CASSYGAGPGYEQYF. CDR3 bases: TGTGCCAGCAGTTACGGTGCAGGGCCCGGATACGAGCAGTACTTC.

The rearrangement links TRBV7-9 to TRBJ1-6, with a possible D match to TRBD1 (5 bases). From germline, CDR1 is SEHNR and CDR2 FQNEAQ (reference sequence). V lost 5 bases and J 7 bases, leaving 15 bases between the germline ends. This CDR3 has 15 residues. CDR3 nucleotides: TGTGCCAGCAGCCACGATGGAGGGGCAAATTCACCCCTCCACTTT. Translated: CASSHDGGANSPLHF. Based on the CDR3 plus reference TRBV7-9 and TRBJ1-6, the full variable domain is DTGVSQNPRHKITKRGQNVTFRCDPISEHNRLYWYRQTLGQGPEFLTYFQNEAQLEKSRLLSDRFSAERPKGSFSTLEIQRTEQGDSAMYLCASSHDGGANSPLHFGNGTRLTVT.

The rearrangement uses TRBV5-1 and TRBJ2-2, with 9 bases aligning to TRBD1. Germline V gene sequence: CDR1 SGHRS, CDR2 YFSETQ. V shed 4 bases and J 6 bases; nucleotides not matched to a gene: 7. This CDR3 region has 15 residues. The CDR3 DNA follows: TGCGCCAGCAGCCCGGGGACAGGGTCCCCCGGGGAGCTGTTTTTT. It is translated as CASSPGTGSPGELFF.

The V gene is TRBV2, the J gene TRBJ2-3; TRBD1 agrees at 8 bases. CDR1 is SNHLY and CDR2 is FYNNEI in the germline V gene. The CDR3 covers 13 residues. J lost 4 bases, V lost 6 bases, and 3 bases had no gene match. CDR3 protein: CASRGQGSDTQYF. CDR3 nucleotide sequence: TGTGCCAGCAGAGGACAGGGTTCAGATACGCAGTATTTT.

The J gene is TRBJ1-1, the V gene TRBV29-1; D gene uncertain. The CDR3 covers 13 residues. The V gene lost 3 bases and the J gene lost 0 bases, with 8 bases spanning the gap. Per the germline V gene, CDR1 is SQVTM and CDR2 is ANQGSEA. DNA of the CDR3: TGCAGCGTTGACGTACAGCTGAACACTGAAGCTTTCTTT. Amino acids: CSVDVQLNTEAFF. The full variable domain, in which reference TRBV29-1 and TRBJ1-1 provide the parts outside the CDR3, is SAVISQKPSRDICQRGTSLTIQCQVDSQVTMMFWYRQQPGQSLTLIATANQGSEATYESGFVIDKFPISRPNLTFSTLTVSNMSPEDSSIYLCSVDVQLNTEAFFGQGTRLTVV.

The rearrangement joins TRBV30 to TRBJ2-7, with a weak D call TRBD1 (6 bases). Trimming removed 0 bases at V and 7 bases at J, with 16 bases between. The germline V gene has CDR1 GTSNPN and CDR2 SVGIG (reference sequence). This CDR3 contains 14 residues. CDR3 residues: CAWSVGRGIEEQYF. DNA of the CDR3: TGTGCCTGGAGTGTAGGCAGGGGTATCGAGGAGCAGTACTTC.

The rearrangement links TRBV24-1 to TRBJ2-5, with 9 bases identical to TRBD1. The CDR3 has 16 residues. The germline V gene has CDR1 KGHDR and CDR2 SFDVKD. Trimming at V came to 1 base and at J to 3 bases, leaving 5 bases not matched to a gene. The CDR3 nucleotides are TGTGCCACCAGTGATTTCGGGACAGGGTTTAAAGAGACCCAGTACTTC. It yields the protein CATSDFGTGFKETQYF.

The chain uses TRBV29-1 and TRBJ2-1, with D perhaps TRBD2 (6 bases). V was pared by 4 bases and J by 12 bases, with 10 bases between. The germline V gene has CDR1 SQVTM and CDR2 ANQGSEA. CDR3 length equals 10 residues. The CDR3 spells CSVGGVGQFF. The CDR3 DNA is TGCAGCGTTGGGGGGGTCGGGCAGTTCTTC.

This chain links TRBV20-1 with TRBJ1-2; TRBD1 is a possible D gene (6 bases). CDR1 DFQATT and CDR2 SNEGSKA come from the germline V gene (reference sequence). V shed 2 bases and J shed 9 bases, with 10 bases lying between them. The CDR3 extends over 11 amino acids. CDR3 in amino acids: CSARTDRSYTF. The CDR3 DNA follows: TGCAGTGCTAGAACAGACAGGAGCTACACCTTC.

The genes are TRBV6-5 and TRBJ1-2; D call uncertain. The germline V gene has CDR1 MNHEY and CDR2 SVGAGI. Trimming stripped 6 bases from V and 0 bases from J, with 11 bases between. The CDR3 length is 14 residues. The CDR3 reads CASSGLNTNYGYTF. The CDR3 nucleotides read TGTGCCAGCAGCGGACTGAACACTAACTATGGCTACACCTTC.

The chain has TRBV6-5 and TRBJ2-1, with D perhaps TRBD1 (6 bases). V lost 8 bases to trimming and J lost 0 bases, with 11 bases between them. Germline loops: CDR1 MNHEY, CDR2 SVGAGI. The CDR3 runs 14 residues. CDR3 sequence: CASGQRSSYNEQFF. The DNA for the CDR3 is TGTGCCAGCGGACAGCGGAGCTCCTACAATGAGCAGTTCTTC.

The V and J genes are TRBV29-1 and TRBJ1-5, with D possibly TRBD1 on 5 matching bases. The CDR3 is made up of 14 amino acids. The V gene lost 7 bases and the J gene lost 4 bases, with 17 bases spanning the gap. Germline V CDR1 and CDR2: SQVTM, ANQGSEA. CDR3 coding DNA: TGCAGCGCCTCGCTGGGGGGGGTGAATCAGCCCCAGCATTTT. As protein: CSASLGGVNQPQHF.

The chain links TRBV9 to TRBJ2-7; 7 nucleotides align to TRBD2. Germline V CDR1 and CDR2: SGDLS, YYNGEE. The CDR3 consists of 15 residues. Trimming removed 0 bases from V and 0 bases from J; junction bases left unmatched: 3. DNA of the CDR3: TGTGCCAGCAGCGTAGCGGGAGGTAACTCCTACGAGCAGTACTTC. It specifies CASSVAGGNSYEQYF.

The rearrangement links TRBV30 to TRBJ1-5; D possibly corresponds to TRBD1 (5 bases). Germline loops: CDR1 GTSNPN, CDR2 SVGIG (reference sequence). The CDR3 is 13 amino acids. With 2 bases removed from V and 6 bases from J, the gap between germline ends came to 11 bases. The CDR3 reads CAWSSGGGQPQHF. DNA of the CDR3: TGTGCCTGGAGTTCGGGGGGAGGTCAGCCCCAGCATTTT.

This clone was picked up a small number of times. This chain uses TRBV4-1 with TRBJ2-7, with 10 nucleotides matching TRBD2. CDR1 and CDR2 (germline): MGHRA, YSYEKL. V shed 1 base, J shed 3 bases, and the junction held 6 bases outside the gene matches. The CDR3 contains 16 residues. In DNA form, the CDR3 reads TGCGCCAGCAGCCAAGGGAGCGGGAGGGCAGGCTACGAGCAGTACTTC. Its protein product is CASSQGSGRAGYEQYF.

The chain links TRBV5-1 to TRBJ2-3, with D unclear. This CDR3 spans 13 amino acids. Trimming removed 1 base from V and 5 bases from J, with 8 bases in between. The germline CDR1 and CDR2 sequences are SGHRS and YFSETQ. This chain's CDR3 is CASSLNPLDTQYF. The DNA of the CDR3 is TGCGCCAGCAGCTTGAATCCCTTAGATACGCAGTATTTT.